The clone carrying this T cell receptor (beta chain) has only one observation. The antigen is undetermined. The entry originates in a study of T cell responses to AZD1222 COVID-19 vaccine. Study results and caveats: The donor cohort was predominantly white British with a female majority, and clonal diversity may have been underestimated. Compared with day 0, the breadth and depth of the Spike-specific TCR repertoire rose significantly after two doses of AZD1222.

Data came from immunoSEQ multiplex PCR; TCRdb stores just in-frame clones and leaves some out. This sample has some 80,000 clones, with approximately 87% found just once. V was trimmed by 0 bases and J by 8 bases, leaving 4 bases between them. The CDR3 covers 10 residues. Per germline, CDR1 DFQATT and CDR2 SNEGSKA (reference sequence). Sequenced material: peripheral blood, taken on day 0 of AZD1222 vaccination. The J gene is TRBJ1-2, the V gene TRBV20-1; D is unclear. This sequence was found in an adult in good health. The CDR3 sequence: CSARESGYTF. The CDR3 bases are TGCAGTGCTAGAGAAAGCGGCTACACCTTC.